This TCR beta chain was obtained from a study of blood T cell repertoires in COVID-19. At the level of the study: Samples came from the United States, Italy and Spain, spanning acute and convalescent COVID-19.

Germline V lookup: CDR1 PRHDT, CDR2 FYEKMQ (reference sequence). With V trimmed by 5 bases and J by 8 bases, 10 bases remained unmatched. This CDR3 comprises 14 residues. Source study methods: Scientists estimated how many nucleated cells there were by amplifying reference gene primers. The repertoire was sequenced with immunoSEQ multiplex PCR; TCRdb's copy has only in-frame clones and lacks some. V and J calls and clone size come straight from that table; D and trimming were deduced from the DNA. The sample shows about 400,000 clones, approximately 86% of them seen only once. The TCR originated in a human donor in a cohort sampled during active COVID-19. The chain is built from TRBV13 and TRBJ1-2; 8 positions agree with TRBD1. The specimen sequenced was peripheral blood. The CDR3 is CASSPRTGMGGYTF. The CDR3 DNA sequence: TGTGCCAGCAGCCCCCGGACAGGGATGGGAGGCTACACCTTC.